A selection of T cell receptor beta chains follows, all from one sample in a study of resident and recirculating memory T cells in vitiligo. Assay used: immunoSEQ multiplex PCR; TCRdb lists only in-frame clones, some missing. This table has 40,000 to 50,000 clones, 85% to 95% appearing once. The source material was blood. The receptors here all came from a male donor with vitiligo. CDR3s include the opening cysteine and the closing phenylalanine or tryptophan. Fields, in order: J gene, D gene, V gene, clone size, CDR3 protein, CDR3 DNA. The D gene is left open where the match is weak. The size entry is marked missing in some rows and otherwise reads once, few, many or a size class.

TRBJ1-3,NA,TRBV5-8,NA,CASSFITVYSGNTIYF,TGTGCCAGCAGCTTTATTACAGTTTACTCTGGAAACACCATATATTTT
TRBJ2-7,TRBD2,TRBV19,NA,CASSLAGGPHEQYF,TGTGCCAGTAGCTTAGCGGGGGGGCCTCACGAGCAGTACTTC
TRBJ1-1,TRBD1,TRBV4-3,NA,CASSQLPGQGASEAFF,TGCGCCAGCAGCCAGCTCCCGGGACAGGGGGCTTCTGAAGCTTTCTTT
TRBJ2-1,TRBD2,TRBV6-5,NA,CASSYSTRGVGNEQFF,TGTGCCAGCAGTTACTCGACCCGGGGGGTAGGGAATGAGCAGTTCTTC
TRBJ1-4,TRBD1,TRBV2,NA,CASSKYEWDRGSGNEKLFF,TGTGCCAGCAGTAAATACGAATGGGACAGGGGGTCTGGTAATGAAAAACTGTTTTTT
TRBJ1-2,NA,TRBV27,medium-sized,CASSTQGANYGYTF,TGTGCCAGCAGTACACAGGGAGCTAACTATGGCTACACCTTC
TRBJ1-5,NA,TRBV4-1,NA,CASSQQNSNQPQHF,TGCGCCAGCAGCCAACAGAATAGCAATCAGCCCCAGCATTTT
TRBJ2-1,TRBD2,TRBV4-3,NA,CASSQEGGWGYYNEQFF,TGCGCCAGCAGCCAAGAGGGGGGGTGGGGTTACTACAATGAGCAGTTCTTC
TRBJ2-1,NA,TRBV5-1,NA,CASSAGSAYYYNEQFF,TGCGCCAGCAGTGCGGGGTCCGCATATTATTACAATGAGCAGTTCTTC
TRBJ2-3,TRBD2,TRBV7-2,NA,CASRRAGGVGDTQYF,TGTGCCAGCCGAAGGGCGGGGGGAGTCGGAGATACGCAGTATTTT
TRBJ2-3,TRBD2,TRBV12-5,NA,CASGLVTGGGSTDTQYF,TGTGCTAGTGGTTTGGTGACCGGGGGAGGGAGCACAGATACGCAGTATTTT
TRBJ1-2,TRBD1,TRBV6-1,NA,CASQETGLGYGYTF,TGTGCCAGCCAAGAGACAGGGCTCGGCTATGGCTACACCTTC
TRBJ2-2,NA,TRBV7-3,NA,CASSLMAGYSGELFF,TGTGCCAGCAGCTTAATGGCAGGGTATTCCGGGGAGCTGTTTTTT
TRBJ2-5,NA,TRBV30,NA,CAWSVSGPGTQYF,TGTGCCTGGAGTGTAAGCGGACCCGGGACCCAGTACTTC
TRBJ2-1,NA,TRBV5-4,NA,CASRPVPLPGEQFF,TGTGCCAGCAGGCCCGTCCCCCTACCCGGTGAGCAGTTCTTC
TRBJ1-6,NA,TRBV2,NA,CASSEGRSSYNSPLHF,TGTGCCAGCAGTGAAGGCAGAAGCTCCTATAATTCACCCCTCCACTTT
TRBJ2-3,NA,TRBV25-1,NA,CASSVPTDTQYF,TGTGCCAGCAGTGTTCCGACAGATACGCAGTATTTT
TRBJ2-7,TRBD2,TRBV7-2,NA,CASSIVAGGGEQYF,TGTGCCAGCAGCATCGTAGCGGGGGGCGGCGAGCAGTACTTC
TRBJ2-2,NA,TRBV5-3,NA,CARSLVWLLRELFF,TGTGCCAGAAGCTTGGTCTGGCTTCTTCGGGAGCTGTTTTTT
TRBJ1-2,TRBD1,TRBV7-3,NA,CASSSAGTGYPYGYTF,TGTGCCAGCAGCTCGGCCGGGACAGGGTACCCCTATGGCTACACCTTC
TRBJ2-7,NA,TRBV6-5,NA,CASSYSILGSAYEQYF,TGTGCCAGCAGTTACTCGATTCTCGGGTCAGCCTACGAGCAGTACTTC
TRBJ1-1,NA,TRBV6-1,once,CASSVTPNRDTEAFF,TGTGCCAGCAGTGTAACACCAAACCGGGACACTGAAGCTTTCTTT
TRBJ2-3,TRBD1,TRBV7-7,NA,CASSRTGGRTDTQYF,TGTGCCAGCAGCAGGACAGGGGGCAGGACAGATACGCAGTATTTT
TRBJ2-3,TRBD1,TRBV6-4,once,CASSTGEIGTDTQYF,TGTGCCAGCAGTACAGGGGAGATAGGCACAGATACGCAGTATTTT
TRBJ2-2,NA,TRBV7-2,NA,CASSFRPSAQGYTGELFF,TGTGCCAGCAGCTTCCGCCCTTCCGCTCAGGGTTACACCGGGGAGCTGTTTTTT
TRBJ1-6,NA,TRBV2,NA,CASSDVGKGRRDNSPLHF,TGTGCCAGCAGTGATGTTGGGAAGGGGCGGAGGGATAATTCACCCCTCCACTTT
TRBJ2-7,TRBD2,TRBV6-5,NA,CASSYAGGSYEQYF,TGTGCCAGCAGTTACGCGGGGGGGTCCTACGAGCAGTACTTC
TRBJ1-6,TRBD1,TRBV7-9,NA,CASSSAGTGGFGALHF,TGTGCCAGCAGCTCTGCCGGGACAGGGGGCTTTGGGGCCCTCCACTTT
TRBJ1-5,NA,TRBV5-1,NA,CASSLVGNQPQHF,TGCGCCAGCAGCTTGGTCGGGAATCAGCCCCAGCATTTT
TRBJ2-5,TRBD1,TRBV2,NA,CASTGTGRQETQYF,TGTGCCAGCACCGGGACAGGGAGACAAGAGACCCAGTACTTC
TRBJ2-1,TRBD2,TRBV6-6,NA,CASSYSRTSNEQFF,TGTGCCAGCAGTTACTCGCGGACTAGCAATGAGCAGTTCTTC
TRBJ2-2,NA,TRBV5-1,NA,CASSLGQYGELFF,TGCGCCAGCAGCTTGGGACAGTACGGGGAGCTGTTTTTT
TRBJ2-1,TRBD2,TRBV7-7,NA,CASSLEASGDNEQFF,TGTGCTAGCAGCTTAGAGGCTAGCGGGGACAATGAGCAGTTCTTC
TRBJ1-1,TRBD1,TRBV5-5,NA,CASSSRGQGATEAFF,TGTGCCAGCAGCTCTCGCGGACAGGGAGCAACTGAAGCTTTCTTT
TRBJ1-3,NA,TRBV7-9,NA,CASSGTSGNTIYF,TGTGCCTCTAGCGGTACCTCTGGAAACACCATATATTTT
TRBJ2-1,NA,TRBV7-6,NA,CASSLGTYNEQFF,TGTGCCAGCAGCTTAGGTACCTACAATGAGCAGTTCTTC
TRBJ1-4,TRBD1,TRBV7-2,NA,CASRHDPDRAAWYDEKLFF,TGTGCCAGCAGGCACGACCCGGACAGGGCGGCCTGGTATGATGAAAAACTGTTTTTT
TRBJ1-4,TRBD1,TRBV5-4,NA,CASSSGGTTNEKLFF,TGTGCCAGCAGCTCAGGGGGCACAACTAATGAAAAACTGTTTTTT
TRBJ2-3,TRBD1,TRBV14,NA,CASSHWDRNTDTQYF,TGTGCCAGCAGCCACTGGGACAGAAACACAGATACGCAGTATTTT
TRBJ2-3,NA,TRBV7-2,NA,CASSRMGGNTDTQYF,TGTGCCAGCAGCCGGATGGGGGGAAACACAGATACGCAGTATTTT
TRBJ1-2,NA,TRBV7-3,NA,CASSLTWAGEGYTF,TGTGCCAGCAGCTTAACGTGGGCAGGCGAAGGCTACACCTTC
TRBJ1-2,NA,TRBV5-8,NA,CASSLDTGQNYGYTF,TGTGCCAGCAGCTTGGATACAGGGCAGAACTATGGCTACACCTTC
TRBJ2-7,TRBD1,TRBV6-6,NA,CASNTRDRDYEQYF,TGTGCCAGCAATACCCGGGACAGGGACTACGAGCAGTACTTC
TRBJ1-6,TRBD1,TRBV30,NA,CAWSDRGRLSPLHF,TGTGCCTGGAGTGACAGGGGGCGATTATCACCCCTCCACTTT
TRBJ2-2,TRBD1,TRBV9,NA,CASSGEGTGQFGELFF,TGTGCCAGCAGCGGTGAAGGGACAGGCCAATTTGGGGAGCTGTTTTTT
TRBJ1-2,NA,TRBV6-5,NA,CASSERVRTRGYTF,TGTGCCAGCAGCGAGAGGGTTAGGACGCGTGGCTACACCTTC
TRBJ2-1,NA,TRBV5-6,NA,CASSSRGLSYNEQFF,TGTGCCAGCAGCTCCAGGGGTCTGTCCTACAATGAGCAGTTCTTC
TRBJ1-1,NA,TRBV5-1,NA,CASSFRDTEAFF,TGCGCCAGCAGCTTCCGGGACACTGAAGCTTTCTTT
TRBJ1-6,NA,TRBV19,NA,CASNGAGNSPLHF,TGTGCCAGTAATGGGGCAGGAAACTCACCCCTCCACTTT
TRBJ2-1,TRBD2,TRBV6-5,once,CASRLTSGGANEQFF,TGTGCCAGCAGGCTTACTAGCGGGGGGGCCAATGAGCAGTTCTTC
TRBJ1-1,NA,TRBV6-1,few,CASSRYGGSNTEAFF,TGTGCCAGCAGCCGATACGGGGGATCGAACACTGAAGCTTTCTTT
TRBJ2-3,NA,TRBV20-1,NA,CSANGVNTQYF,TGCAGTGCTAACGGGGTGAATACGCAGTATTTT